This T cell receptor beta chain was recorded in a study of T-cell reconstitution after alpha-beta-depleted transplantation in children. TCRbeta library preparation incorporated unique molecular identifiers. TCRdb re-called the PCR reads with MiXCR, one entry per CDR3 protein. The table lists about 610,000 distinct CDR3 sequences, about 10% of them singletons. This clonotype was detected only a few times. This TCR was recovered from a human donor who donated a stem cell graft to a child with acute myeloid leukemia. The sample in question was PBMCs from the stem cell graft donor, obtained from the stem cell graft.

The DNA for the CDR3 is TGTGCCAGCAGTTTATTCAGAAGTGCGGGAGTTTTAGGCAATGAGCAGTTCTTC. This codes for CASSLFRSAGVLGNEQFF. This rearrangement joins TRBV3-1 to TRBJ2-1; 7 bases match TRBD2. Trimming took 6 bases from V and 6 from J; bases not matched to a gene: 20. Germline values: CDR1 LGHDT, CDR2 YNNKEL (reference sequence). The CDR3 is 18 amino acids.